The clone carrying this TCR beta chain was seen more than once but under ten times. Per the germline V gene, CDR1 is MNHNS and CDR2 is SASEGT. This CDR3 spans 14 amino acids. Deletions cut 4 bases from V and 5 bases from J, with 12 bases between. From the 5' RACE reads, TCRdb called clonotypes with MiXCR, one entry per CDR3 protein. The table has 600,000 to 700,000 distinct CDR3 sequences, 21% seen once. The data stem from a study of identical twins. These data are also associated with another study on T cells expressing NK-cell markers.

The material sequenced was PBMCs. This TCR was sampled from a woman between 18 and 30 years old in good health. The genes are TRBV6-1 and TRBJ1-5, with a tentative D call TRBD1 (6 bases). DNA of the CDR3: TGTGCCAGCAGTGGGCGAAACAGGGATCAGCCCCAGCATTTT. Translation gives CASSGRNRDQPQHF.